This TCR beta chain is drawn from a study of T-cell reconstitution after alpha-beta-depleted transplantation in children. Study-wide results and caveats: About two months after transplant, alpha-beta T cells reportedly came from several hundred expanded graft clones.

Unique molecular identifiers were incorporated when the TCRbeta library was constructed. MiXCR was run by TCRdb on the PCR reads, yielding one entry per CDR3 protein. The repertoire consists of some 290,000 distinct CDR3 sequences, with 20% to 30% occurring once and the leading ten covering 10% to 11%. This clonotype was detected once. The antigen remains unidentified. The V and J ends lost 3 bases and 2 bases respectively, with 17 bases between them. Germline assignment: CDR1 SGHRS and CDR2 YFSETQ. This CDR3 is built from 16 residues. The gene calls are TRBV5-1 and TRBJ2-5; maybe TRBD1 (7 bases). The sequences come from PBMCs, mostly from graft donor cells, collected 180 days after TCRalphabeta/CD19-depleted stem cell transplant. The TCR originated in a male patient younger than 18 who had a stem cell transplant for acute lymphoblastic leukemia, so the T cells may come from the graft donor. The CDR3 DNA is TGCGCCAGCAGCTCAGGGGGGCTGCTCCGTCAAGAGACCCAGTACTTC. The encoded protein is CASSSGGLLRQETQYF.